The source of this T cell receptor (beta chain) is a study of regulatory and conventional T cells in RAG deficiency. Study-wide points: Shannon entropy fell and Simpson indices rose in RAG-deficient patients. Other subsets showed 9.5 to 10-fold reductions, but Treg unique TCR beta sequences fell roughly 90-fold in these patients. Shorter CDR3s in all patient subsets; >75% Treg-Tconv overlap in Omenn.

The sorted conventional CD4+ T cells were CD25-low and CD127-high, with genomic DNA sequenced. A few counts support this clone. Its antigen is still unknown. CDR1 LNHDA and CDR2 SQIVND come from the germline V gene (reference sequence). V lost 0 bases and J 7 bases, leaving 13 bases between the germline ends. This CDR3 spans 14 amino acids. Generated by immunoSEQ multiplex PCR, the TCRdb table keeps only in-frame clones and is missing some. Of about 30,000 clones in the sample, more than 75% are singletons; the top ten hold 3% to 4%. The sample was also reused in another study, on regulatory T cells. That source reports: The primer mix had 52 TRBV and 13 TRBJ primers. In patients, unique TRB V-J pairs were restricted and V/J usage skewed, especially in Tregs.

Sequencing was performed on CD4+ effector T cells sorted from blood. The genes are TRBV19 and TRBJ2-7; D may be TRBD1 (5 bases). This receptor was obtained from a human donor in good health. The CDR3 protein is CASSIDLGLGEQYF. The CDR3, as DNA: TGTGCCAGTAGTATAGATCTGGGGCTCGGGGAGCAGTACTTC.